This is a list of T cell receptor beta chains from one sample in a study of CD8 T cells in Susac syndrome. TCRdb analysed the immunoSEQ multiplex PCR reads with MiXCR anew, one entry per CDR3 protein. The repertoire holds some 180,000 distinct CDR3 sequences, with roughly 90% as singletons. Sequenced input: CD4+ T cells from PBMCs. The origin of the receptors is a human donor with Susac syndrome. The CDR3 runs from the conserved cysteine through the conserved F or W. Rows give clone size only sometimes, using once, few, many, or a class for an expanded clone.

TRBJ1-4	TRBV5-5	.	CASIPTGTEDEKLFF
TRBJ2-3	TRBV7-2	.	CASSPQTSGSSPDTQYF
TRBJ1-2	TRBV6-1	.	CASSGGGANYGYTF
TRBJ1-2	TRBV28	.	CASSSPPGQENYGYTF
TRBJ2-7	TRBV19	once	CASSIRSGSYEQYF
TRBJ2-7	TRBV29-1	.	CSVELGGGARRFEQYF
TRBJ2-3	TRBV12-3/TRBV12-4	once	CASSSTSGNVGTQYF
TRBJ1-2	TRBV20-1	.	CSAEWGQGNGYTF
TRBJ1-2	TRBV20-1	.	CSARDRGQRTSNYGYTF
TRBJ2-3	TRBV2	.	CASSTIPKTSPHTDTQYF
TRBJ2-5	TRBV5-1	.	CASSLGQVQETQYF
TRBJ2-7	TRBV5-1	.	CASSVTSGSSYEQYF
TRBJ2-7	TRBV12-3/TRBV12-4	.	CASSSGTSGIYEQYF
TRBJ1-5	TRBV7-2	.	CASSTGPGQGTNNQPQHF
TRBJ1-2	TRBV3-1	.	CASTTRGETSYGYTF
TRBJ1-1	TRBV2	.	CASKRRGLNTEAFF
TRBJ1-1	TRBV29-1	once	CSVQQRLNTEAFF
TRBJ2-2	TRBV20-1	.	CSASPEAGAGELFF
TRBJ2-5	TRBV12-3/TRBV12-4	.	CASSFLQGSSTQYF
TRBJ1-2	TRBV2	.	CASSVGQRPLYGYTF
TRBJ1-1	TRBV29-1	.	CSVVGQENTEAFF
TRBJ2-1	TRBV20-1	.	CSARIPGRVMGNEQFF
TRBJ2-1	TRBV5-1	.	CASSPSGQGVYNEQFF
TRBJ2-5	TRBV2	.	CASSEAPRGEETQYF
TRBJ1-5	TRBV1	.	CTSSQGGQGVNQPQHF
TRBJ1-3	TRBV19	.	CASRYHGSGNTIYF
TRBJ2-1	TRBV29-1	.	CSVERASGRNNEQFF
TRBJ2-7	TRBV4-1	.	CASSQGQGSPHEQYF
TRBJ1-1	TRBV6-5	.	CASSLTIDGNTEAFF
TRBJ2-3	TRBV20-1	.	CGSSGRTDTQYF
TRBJ1-2	TRBV20-1	.	CSASINRGNTF
TRBJ1-2	TRBV12-3/TRBV12-4	.	CASSPGHRNYGYTF
TRBJ2-3	TRBV3-1	.	CASSQDRGAEDTQYF
TRBJ2-5	TRBV9	.	CASSVEAGRTQETQYF
TRBJ2-1	TRBV2	.	CASSGRVAGGPNEQFF
TRBJ2-7	TRBV6-1	.	CASSEALTGKQYF
TRBJ2-1	TRBV5-1	once	CASSSGTGGNEQFF
TRBJ1-1	TRBV10-3	once	CAIRETGTTGTEAFF
TRBJ2-6	TRBV6-5	.	CASSYLTGGLMANVLTF
TRBJ2-5	TRBV13	few	CASSDAAGTGPQETQYF
TRBJ1-4	TRBV2	.	CASSAGHRAGEKLFF
TRBJ1-1	TRBV6-2/TRBV6-3	.	CASSFSPGDTEAFF